This TCR beta chain appears in the sequencing data of a study of T-cell reconstitution after alpha-beta-depleted transplantation in children (dated by TCRdb to 2015 to 2016). With respect to the entire study: Using TCR repertoire profiling, the study quantitatively followed how T-cell immune reconstitution unfolded in children after TCRalphabeta/CD19-depleted allogeneic hematopoietic cell transplantation. The investigation overall reported the following: Apparently early alphabetaT-cell count recovery about two months after transplant reportedly relied on only several hundred rapidly expanded clones derived from non-depleted graft cells. Over subsequent months, a decline in hyperexpanded clone frequencies was noted, and after one year, T-cell counts and TCRbeta diversity were mostly ascribed to newly produced T cells. The high TCRbeta diversity at day 60 in some patients was ascribed to recipient T cells and intrathymic progenitors that had survived conditioning.

Spanning cysteine to phenylalanine, the CDR3 consists of 13 amino acids. The DNA shown is the 39-base CDR3, in frame from base 1. V loses 2 bases, J loses 5 bases, and the germline ends lie 8 bases apart. Explained via the paper, the treatment or condition label denotes: allogeneic hematopoietic cell transplantation with graft depleted of TCRalphabeta T cells and CD19 B cells. The transplant recipients were children given TCRalphabeta/CD19-depleted allogeneic hematopoietic cell grafts. This clonotype has just a few counts. What antigen it recognizes has not been identified. The record has no base qualities; no much larger clone is one base away. Library construction relied on PCR. The sequencing machine was an Illumina HiSeq 2500. To normalize quantification of the TCRbeta repertoire, the TCR libraries were built with molecular barcoding that relied on unique molecular identifiers. The raw public data were reprocessed by TCRdb itself: fastp quality trimming at Q25, MiXCR clonotype calling, in-frame beta chains only. Rows are unified per CDR3 protein, each entry keeping the most common DNA and genes. This sample is represented by around 450,000 distinct CDR3 sequences; around 15% of them were singletons. The ten top clones hold under 30% of the sample.

Recombination joined TRBV12-3 or TRBV12-4 with TRBJ2-3, with the D gene uncertain. This clonotype was obtained from a boy less than two years old who had a stem cell transplant for Wiskott-Aldrich syndrome, so the T cells may come from the graft donor. Sequences were derived from PBMCs, mostly from graft donor cells, sampled 360 days after TCRalphabeta/CD19-depleted stem cell transplant. The CDR3 corresponds to CASSLRRKDTQYF. The DNA sequence is given as TGTGCCAGCAGTTTAAGACGGAAAGATACGCAGTATTTT.